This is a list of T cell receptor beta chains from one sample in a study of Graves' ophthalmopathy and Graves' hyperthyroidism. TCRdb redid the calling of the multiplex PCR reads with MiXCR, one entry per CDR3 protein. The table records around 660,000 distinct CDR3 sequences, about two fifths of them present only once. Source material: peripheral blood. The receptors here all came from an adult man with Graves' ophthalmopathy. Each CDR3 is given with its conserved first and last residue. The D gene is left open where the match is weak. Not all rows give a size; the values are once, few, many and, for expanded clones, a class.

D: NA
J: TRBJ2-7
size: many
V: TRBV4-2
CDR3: CASSQGFGGGLPYDF
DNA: TGTGCCAGCAGCCAAGGTTTCGGCGGGGGCCTCCCGTACGACTTC

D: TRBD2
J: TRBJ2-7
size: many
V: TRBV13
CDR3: CASSLAQAGGPYEQYF
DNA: TGTGCCAGCAGCTTAGCCCAGGCGGGAGGCCCCTACGAGCAGTACTTC

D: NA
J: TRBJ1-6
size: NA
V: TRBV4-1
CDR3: CASSQDQSYASDNSPLHF
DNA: TGCGCCAGCAGCCAAGATCAAAGTTACGCGTCGGATAATTCACCCCTCCACTTT

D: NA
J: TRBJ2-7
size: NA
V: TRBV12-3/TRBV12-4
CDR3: CASRSTTGGAYEQYF
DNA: TGTGCCAGCAGGTCTACGACTGGAGGCGCCTACGAGCAGTACTTC

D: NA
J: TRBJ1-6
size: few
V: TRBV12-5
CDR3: CASGSMGGGRYNSPLHF
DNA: TGTGCTAGTGGTTCCATGGGGGGGGGACGCTATAATTCACCCCTCCACTTT

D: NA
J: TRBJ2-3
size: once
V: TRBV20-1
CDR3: CSARGDFGDTQYF
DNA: TGCAGTGCTAGGGGGGACTTCGGGGATACGCAGTATTTT

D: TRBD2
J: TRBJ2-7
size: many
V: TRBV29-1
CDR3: CSVSSGSFYREQYF
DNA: TGCAGCGTATCCAGCGGGAGTTTTTATCGCGAGCAGTACTTC

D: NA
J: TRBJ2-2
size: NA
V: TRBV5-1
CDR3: CASSANLDSLANTGELFF
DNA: TGCGCCAGCAGCGCGAACCTAGACAGTCTCGCGAACACCGGGGAGCTGTTTTTT

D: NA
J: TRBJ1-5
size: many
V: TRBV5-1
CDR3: CASSLGVGELSNQPQHF
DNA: TGCGCCAGCAGCTTGGGAGTCGGGGAGTTAAGCAATCAGCCCCAGCATTTT

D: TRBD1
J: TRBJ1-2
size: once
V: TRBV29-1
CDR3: CSLQGDNYGYTF
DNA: TGCAGCCTACAGGGGGACAACTATGGCTACACCTTC

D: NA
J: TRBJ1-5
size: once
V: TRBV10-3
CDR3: CAISEYRGREAYQPQHF
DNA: TGTGCCATCAGTGAGTATAGGGGCAGGGAGGCGTATCAGCCCCAGCATTTT

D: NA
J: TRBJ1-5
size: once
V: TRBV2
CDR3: CASRRGTNQPQHF
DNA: TGTGCCAGCAGAAGGGGGACAAATCAGCCCCAGCATTTT

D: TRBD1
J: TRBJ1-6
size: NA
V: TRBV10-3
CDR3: CAIVPGGSSPLHF
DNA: TGTGCCATCGTCCCAGGGGGCAGTTCACCCCTCCACTTT

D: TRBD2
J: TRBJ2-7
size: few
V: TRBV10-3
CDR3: CASSGLAGVVDEQYF
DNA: TGTGCCAGCAGTGGACTAGCGGGAGTCGTCGACGAGCAGTACTTC

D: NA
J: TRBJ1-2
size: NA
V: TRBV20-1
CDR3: CSARAPVLKGNYGYTF
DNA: TGCAGTGCTAGAGCCCCGGTCCTTAAAGGGAACTATGGCTACACCTTC

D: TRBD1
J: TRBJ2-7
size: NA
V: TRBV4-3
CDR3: CANSHLGQAYEQYF
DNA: TGCGCCAACAGCCATCTTGGACAGGCCTACGAGCAGTACTTC

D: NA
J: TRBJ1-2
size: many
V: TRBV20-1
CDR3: CSARRQGQADPPSYTF
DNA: TGCAGTGCTAGACGCCAGGGACAAGCGGACCCTCCGAGCTACACCTTC